This TCR beta chain was sequenced in a study of T cells in Graves' hyperthyroidism and ophthalmopathy (dated by TCRdb to between 2018 and 2021). As for the study more broadly: Peripheral blood samples were taken at the time of initial diagnosis, prior to any treatment. To identify TCR V-J signatures that set the groups apart, the researchers used a discovery cohort of 95 to 100 patients, made up of 40 to 45 with Graves' ophthalmopathy and 57 with stable Graves' hyperthyroidism. Prospective prediction of ophthalmopathy was tested in an independent validation cohort consisting of 18 hyperthyroidism patients and approximately 16 patients who later progressed to ophthalmopathy. The roughly 100 discovery patients were divided at random into training and test sets in a 7:3 ratio. In more than 5 Graves' hyperthyroidism patients, the study also compared T-cell repertoires from thyroid tissue with T-cell repertoires from blood. After blood sampling, hyperthyroidism patients were treated with methimazole at a starting dose of 30 mg daily, and ophthalmopathy patients were treated with high-dose intravenous methylprednisolone. The paper describes TCR Vbeta CDR3 sequencing of roughly 130 peripheral blood samples, made up of 43 ophthalmopathy patients, approximately 73 hyperthyroidism patients and 17 progressor patients.

The TCR beta CDR3 regions were amplified from the RNA transcripts. The first round of RT-PCR for the TCR CDR3 was performed with the HTBI primer set and the Qiagen OneStep RT-PCR kit. Libraries were constructed in a second round of multiplex PCR, after which size selection and purification were carried out. Libraries were sequenced paired-end with 100 bp reads on an Illumina HiSeq2000. The original pipeline was this. Raw data were processed with SOAPnuke, discarding reads with adapters, uncalled bases, mean Phred below 15, or no exact constant-primer or identifier match. COPE v1.2.5 was used to merge the high-quality paired reads, and each unique nucleotide sequence was defined as a clonotype. MiTCR v1.1 was used to align the clonotypes against IMGT TRBV, TRBD and TRBJ reference segments. Only V-J combinations with frequency above 0.0001, covering 99.2% of repertoires, were analysed. The TCS score was defined as the ratio of F50 (clonal expansion) to E x V (chaos), calculated using BLOSUM62-based TCRdist between CDR3 peptides within each V-J. Welch's t-statistics and random forest reduced around 510 V-J features to fewer than 15, which were used in a naive Bayes classifier (R e1071). The public reads were reprocessed in TCRdb via fastp at Q25 and MiXCR, keeping in-frame beta chains. For every CDR3 protein sequence, its rows merge into one entry that carries the most common genes and DNA. TCRdb's processing, not the authors' own work, is the source of the V and J calls. The sample yields 530,000 or so distinct CDR3 sequences; roughly a sixth were counted once. In total, the top ten clones hold around 17% of the sample.

Broad study findings and their caveats: Most expanded thyroid clonotypes (frequency above 0.001) were also found in blood, which suggests that blood repertoires may mirror thyroid immune responses. In cross-validation, a model built on a 13 V-J signature told ophthalmopathy apart from stable hyperthyroidism with under 90% sensitivity and roughly 82% specificity, and in testing the same model reached 80%/75%. During validation, the model predicted progression to ophthalmopathy a median of around six months ahead of onset, with almost 71% sensitivity and under 85% specificity. Sample size was not statistically predetermined, and investigators were not blinded to group allocation.

Ophthalmopathy patients had moderately to severely active disease, with a Clinical Activity Score of 3 or more, a NOSPECS grade of 4 or more, and a disease duration of less than 3 months. The study excluded patients with uncontrolled infections, other autoimmune diseases, pregnancy or lactation. Diagnoses were established on the basis of clinical symptoms, serum thyroxine and TRAb, thyroid ultrasound, and orbital computed tomography. PBMCs were separated from roughly 10 ml of fresh peripheral blood using Ficoll-Paque density gradient centrifugation. Trizol reagent was used to extract total RNA, and RNA quality was then checked on an Agilent 2100 Bioanalyzer. This clonotype came up a few times. The specificity of this receptor is unknown. No clone much larger than this one lies a single base away; base qualities are absent. V is trimmed back by 3 bases and J by 3 bases, and the junction contains 9 bases that no gene match accounts for. CDR1 and CDR2, looked up from the germline V gene, are ENHRY and SYGVKD. The CDR3 contains 17 residues, cysteine and phenylalanine counted. CDR3 DNA is the only sequence kept; it has 51 bases, read in frame from the first base.

Sequencing was done on a sample of blood. This sequence uses TRBV10-3 and TRBJ1-2, and 11 junctional nucleotides match TRBD1. The source is a woman between 18 and 30 years old with Graves' ophthalmopathy. DNA sequence: TGTGCCATCAGTGACGGGACAGGGGGTAGAGGGGACTATGGCTACACCTTC. Translated, this gives CAISDGTGGRGDYGYTF.